This entry features one T cell receptor (beta chain) sequence. What it binds is not known. Per the germline V gene, CDR1 is SGHRS and CDR2 is YFSETQ. The germline V and J ends were trimmed by 0 bases and 2 bases, with 10 bases remaining between them. This CDR3 comprises 15 residues. These data belong to a study of OX40 agonist ivuxolimab in advanced cancers. Study findings and constraints: Expanded clones belonging to CD8+ T cells outnumbered, on average, those of CD4+.

Data came from immunoSEQ multiplex PCR; TCRdb stores just in-frame clones and leaves some out. The data hold about 80,000 clones, with around nine tenths observed a single time. The receptor comes from an adult with an advanced solid tumor such as melanoma, head and neck, liver or kidney cancer. This chain links TRBV5-1 with TRBJ2-3; tentative D call: TRBD2 (5 bases). This sample comprised CD4+ or CD8+ T cells sorted from blood, obtained in a trial of the OX40 agonist ivuxolimab. Written as DNA, the CDR3 is TGCGCCAGCAGCTTGGTAACGGGAAACACAGATACGCAGTATTTT. This sequence encodes CASSLVTGNTDTQYF.